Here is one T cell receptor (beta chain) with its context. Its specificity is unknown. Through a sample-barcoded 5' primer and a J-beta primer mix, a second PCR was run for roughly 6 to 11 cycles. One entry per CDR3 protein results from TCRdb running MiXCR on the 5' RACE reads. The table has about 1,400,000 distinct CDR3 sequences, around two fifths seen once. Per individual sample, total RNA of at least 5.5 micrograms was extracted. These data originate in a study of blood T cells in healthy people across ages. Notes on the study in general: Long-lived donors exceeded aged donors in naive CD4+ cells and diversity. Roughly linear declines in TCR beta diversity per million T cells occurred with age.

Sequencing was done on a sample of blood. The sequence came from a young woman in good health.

Here the CDR3 reads CASSARGAVYNEQYF. The CDR3 nucleotides read TGTGCCAGCAGCGCCCGGGGGGCTGTATACAATGAGCAGTACTTC. The rearrangement uses TRBV9 and TRBJ2-7; perhaps TRBD2 as D (7 bases). Germline loops: CDR1 SGDLS, CDR2 YYNGEE. This CDR3 has 15 amino acids. V was trimmed by 3 bases and J by 7 bases, leaving 20 bases between them.